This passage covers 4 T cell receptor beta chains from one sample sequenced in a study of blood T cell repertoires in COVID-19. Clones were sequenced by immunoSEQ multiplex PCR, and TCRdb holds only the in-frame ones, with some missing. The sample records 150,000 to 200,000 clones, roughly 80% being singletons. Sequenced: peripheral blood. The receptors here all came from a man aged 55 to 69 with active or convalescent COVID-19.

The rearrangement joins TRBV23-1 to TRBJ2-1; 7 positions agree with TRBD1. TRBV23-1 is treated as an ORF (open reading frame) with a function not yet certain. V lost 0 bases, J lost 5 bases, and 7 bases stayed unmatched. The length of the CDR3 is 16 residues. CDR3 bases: TGCGCCAGCAGTCAATCAGGGACAGCCGCAGACAATGAGCAGTTCTTC. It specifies CASSQSGTAADNEQFF.

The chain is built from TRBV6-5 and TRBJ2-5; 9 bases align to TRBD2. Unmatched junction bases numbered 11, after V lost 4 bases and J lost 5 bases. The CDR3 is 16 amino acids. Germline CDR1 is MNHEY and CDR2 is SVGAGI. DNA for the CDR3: TGTGCCAGCAGTTCCGGCGGGAGGGGTTCGCGGGAGACCCAGTACTTC. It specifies CASSSGGRGSRETQYF.

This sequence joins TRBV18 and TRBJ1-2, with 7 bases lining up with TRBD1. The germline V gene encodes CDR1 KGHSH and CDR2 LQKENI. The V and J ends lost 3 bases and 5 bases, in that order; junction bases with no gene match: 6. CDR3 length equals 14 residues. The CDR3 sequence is CASSPERDSYGYTF. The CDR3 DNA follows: TGTGCCAGCTCACCGGAACGGGACAGTTATGGCTACACCTTC.

For the CDR3, the DNA is TGTGCCAGCTCACCACCGTCAGGAACTAGTTCACCCCTCCACTTT. Translating gives CASSPPSGTSSPLHF. The chain couples TRBV18 to TRBJ1-6; D gene ambiguous. The CDR3 is 15 residues long. V lost 0 bases, J lost 9 bases, and 12 bases lay in between. Germline values: CDR1 KGHSH, CDR2 LQKENI.